In this sample, the clone carrying this T cell receptor (beta chain) turned up a few times. The data stem from a study of blood T cell repertoires in COVID-19. Study as a whole: Sources were T cells, B-cell-depleted T cells, or PBMCs; the material itself was cDNA or gDNA.

The method was immunoSEQ multiplex PCR; TCRdb's version includes in-frame clones alone and lacks a portion of them. The data hold around 170,000 clones, with roughly 84% observed a single time. V dropped 1 base and J dropped 2; count of bases not matched to a gene: 4. CDR1 is SEHNR and CDR2 is FQNEAQ in the germline V gene (reference sequence). This CDR3 has 15 residues. The sample comprised PBMCs or T cells enriched from blood (not recorded which). The chain couples TRBV7-9 to TRBJ2-5; 7 bases are shared with TRBD2. This receptor was identified in a woman between 45 and 65 years old who had recovered from COVID-19. In DNA, the CDR3 is TGTGCCAGCAGCTTAGGGACTAGTTCACAAGAGACCCAGTACTTC. It specifies CASSLGTSSQETQYF.